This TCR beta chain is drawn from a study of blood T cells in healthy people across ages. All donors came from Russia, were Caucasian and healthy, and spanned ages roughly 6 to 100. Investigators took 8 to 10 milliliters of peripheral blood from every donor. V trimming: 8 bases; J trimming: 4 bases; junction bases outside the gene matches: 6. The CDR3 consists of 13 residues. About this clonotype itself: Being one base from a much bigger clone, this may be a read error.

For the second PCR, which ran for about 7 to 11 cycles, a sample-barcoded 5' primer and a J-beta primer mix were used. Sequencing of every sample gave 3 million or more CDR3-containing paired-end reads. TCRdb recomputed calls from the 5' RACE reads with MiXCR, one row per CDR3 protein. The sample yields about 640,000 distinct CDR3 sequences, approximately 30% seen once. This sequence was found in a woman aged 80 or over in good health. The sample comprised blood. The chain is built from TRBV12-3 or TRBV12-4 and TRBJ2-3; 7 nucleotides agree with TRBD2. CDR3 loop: CASGATSADTQYF. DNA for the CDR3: TGTGCCAGCGGGGCAACTAGCGCAGATACGCAGTATTTT.